These 21 T cell receptor beta chains originate from one sample sequenced in a study of blood T cell repertoires in COVID-19. Profiling relied on immunoSEQ multiplex PCR, and the TCRdb table lists in-frame clones only, not all of them. The data hold roughly 400,000 clones, with 85% to 90% observed a single time. The sample comprised PBMCs or T cells enriched from blood (not recorded which). These receptors were taken from a woman aged 45 to 65 who had recovered from COVID-19.

The V call is TRBV7-2, the J call TRBJ2-3, with a weak D call TRBD2 (6 bases). The V end was cut by 4 bases, the J end by 6 bases, with 11 bases between. Germline V lookup: CDR1 SGHTA, CDR2 FQGNSA. This CDR3 region has 13 residues. The CDR3 DNA follows: TGTGCCAGCAGCTCCCTGCGGGGTGATACGCAGTATTTT. Translating gives CASSSLRGDTQYF.

The chain links TRBV19 to TRBJ2-6; D unresolved. V lost 9 bases to trimming and J lost 2 bases, with 17 bases between them. This CDR3 region has 16 residues. Looked up from germline, CDR1 is LNHDA and CDR2 is SQIVND (reference sequence). The CDR3 sequence: CASASPSLAGANVLTF. The CDR3 DNA is TGTGCCAGCGCAAGCCCCTCTCTGGCTGGGGCCAACGTCCTGACTTTC.

The J gene is TRBJ2-6, the V gene TRBV19; D unclear. CDR1 and CDR2 from the germline V gene are LNHDA and SQIVND (reference sequence). This CDR3 is 12 amino acids long. The ends were cut back, 6 bases at V and 6 bases at J, with 6 bases in the middle. Here the CDR3 DNA reads TGTGCCAGTAGCCGTGTGGCCAACGTCCTGACTTTC. This sequence encodes CASSRVANVLTF.

This clone showed up just once. V and J are TRBV6-5 and TRBJ2-7; TRBD2 is a possible D gene (6 bases). The V gene lost 5 bases and the J gene lost 4 bases, with 12 bases spanning the gap. The CDR3 is made up of 13 amino acids. Germline CDR1 is MNHEY and CDR2 is SVGAGI. CDR3 protein: CASSREILYEQYF. The CDR3 bases are TGTGCCAGCAGTCGGGAGATACTTTACGAGCAGTACTTC.

This sequence joins TRBV27 and TRBJ2-3, with TRBD1 matching 9 bases. The CDR3 totals 17 residues. Germline V lookup: CDR1 MNHEY, CDR2 SMNVEV (reference sequence). V lost 0 bases, J lost 4 bases, and 8 bases stayed unmatched. This CDR3 reads CASSLSGGTGNPDTQYF. The CDR3 nucleotides are TGTGCCAGCAGTTTATCCGGGGGGACAGGGAACCCAGATACGCAGTATTTT.

V usage is TRBV7-9 and J usage is TRBJ2-1; D gene ambiguous. Germline V gene data show CDR1 as SEHNR and CDR2 as FQNEAQ (reference sequence). This CDR3 comprises 12 residues. V lost 0 bases and J 10 bases, leaving 7 bases between the germline ends. The CDR3 region has the DNA TGTGCCAGCAGCTTAGCGGTACGGGAGCAGTTCTTC. It yields the protein CASSLAVREQFF.

The chain recombines TRBV27 with TRBJ2-2, with 10 positions matching TRBD1. The CDR3 covers 15 residues. V lost 6 bases, J lost 5 bases, and 6 bases stayed unmatched. Germline loops: CDR1 MNHEY, CDR2 SMNVEV (reference sequence). CDR3 DNA sequence: TGTGCCAGCAGACCTGGACAGGGGGGGACCGGGGAGCTGTTTTTT. The encoded protein is CASRPGQGGTGELFF.

This chain links TRBV3-1 (or the pseudogene TRBV3-2) with TRBJ2-7; TRBD1 matches 11 bases. Germline V gene sequence: CDR1 LGHDT, CDR2 YNNKEL (reference sequence). The CDR3 is made up of 14 amino acids. V gave up 8 bases and J gave up 5 bases; unmatched junction bases: 8. For the CDR3, the DNA is TGTGCCAGCCGCCCCCGGGACAGGGGGGACGAGCAGTACTTC. It codes for CASRPRDRGDEQYF.

The chain has TRBV6-6 and TRBJ2-7; 11 positions agree with TRBD2. Per the germline V gene, CDR1 is MNHNY and CDR2 is SVGAGI (reference sequence). The V gene end was trimmed by 6 bases and the J gene end by 3 bases; junction bases not matched to a gene: 4. The CDR3 loop spans 14 amino acids. CDR3 DNA: TGTGCCAGCAGGCCCACTAGCGGGGGCTACGAGCAGTACTTC. Residues: CASRPTSGGYEQYF.

V and J are TRBV19 and TRBJ1-4, with D uncertain. Trimming removed 7 bases from V and 5 bases from J, with 11 bases in between. The CDR3 length is 13 residues. Looked up from germline, CDR1 is LNHDA and CDR2 is SQIVND (reference sequence). The CDR3, as DNA: TGTGCCAGTAACCACAGACCCAATGAAAAACTGTTTTTT. This translates into CASNHRPNEKLFF.

The chain is built from TRBV18 and TRBJ1-3; D perhaps matches TRBD1 (6 bases). Germline V gene sequence: CDR1 KGHSH, CDR2 LQKENI. Trimming stripped 2 bases from V and 2 bases from J, with 22 bases between. The CDR3 is 19 residues long. The CDR3 DNA reads as TGTGCCAGCTCACCAGAGCCTACAGGGCTCAACCGGACTGGAAACACCATATATTTT. It specifies CASSPEPTGLNRTGNTIYF. Supplemented by reference TRBV18 and TRBJ1-3, the full variable domain reads NAGVMQNPRHLVRRRGQEARLRCSPMKGHSHVYWYRQLPEEGLKFMVYLQKENIIDESGMPKERFSAEFPKEGPSILRIQQVVRGDSAAYFCASSPEPTGLNRTGNTIYFGEGSWLTVV.

The chain links TRBV7-2 to TRBJ2-7, with D possibly being TRBD2 (7 bases). The CDR3 loop spans 14 amino acids. In germline, CDR1 is SGHTA, CDR2 FQGNSA. V lost 1 base, J lost 12 bases, and 19 bases lay in between. The chain's CDR3 is CASSLEGGTLYLYF. The CDR3 nucleotides read TGTGCCAGCAGCTTAGAGGGGGGGACTCTCTATCTGTACTTC.

The chain recombines TRBV20-1 with TRBJ2-1, with a weak D call TRBD2 (6 bases). V lost 3 bases and J 6 bases, leaving 15 bases between the germline ends. Germline V lookup: CDR1 DFQATT, CDR2 SNEGSKA (reference sequence). The CDR3 has 14 residues. In nucleotides, the CDR3 is TGCAGTGCTAGTACCGGGGGTTCTATCAATGAGCAGTTCTTC. Its protein is CSASTGGSINEQFF.

The rearrangement links TRBV2 to TRBJ1-4; D uncertain. CDR1 and CDR2 from the germline V gene are SNHLY and FYNNEI. Trimming cost V 5 bases and J 0 bases, with 10 bases left between them. The CDR3 sequence is 15 residues long. CDR3 in amino acids: CASSQSSATNEKLFF. The CDR3 region has the DNA TGTGCCAGCAGTCAGTCATCTGCAACTAATGAAAAACTGTTTTTT. The complete variable domain, with remaining parts taken from reference TRBV2 and TRBJ1-4, reads EPEVTQTPSHQVTQMGQEVILRCVPISNHLYFYWYRQILGQKVEFLVSFYNNEISEKSEIFDDQFSVERPDGSNFTLKIRSTKLEDSAMYFCASSQSSATNEKLFFGSGTQLSVL.

This clone was observed at least ten times. This chain joins TRBV6-4 and TRBJ2-3; D perhaps matches TRBD1 (6 bases). V was cut by 4 bases and J by 2 bases, with 7 bases left in between. There are 13 residues in the CDR3. Germline V gives CDR1 MRHNA, CDR2 SNTAGT. Here the CDR3 DNA reads TGTGCCAGCAGTGGACAGGACACAGATACGCAGTATTTT. This codes for CASSGQDTDTQYF.

The rearrangement links TRBV3-1 (or the pseudogene TRBV3-2) to TRBJ1-2; D not resolved. There are 14 residues in the CDR3. Trimming took 0 bases from V and 0 from J, leaving 5 bases between them. Germline-derived CDR1 and CDR2 are LGHDT and YNNKEL (reference sequence). The CDR3 spells CASSQDRSNYGYTF. The CDR3 DNA reads as TGTGCCAGCAGCCAAGACAGATCTAACTATGGCTACACCTTC.

This sequence joins TRBV6-5 and TRBJ1-1, with 7 bases lining up with TRBD1. CDR1 is MNHEY and CDR2 is SVGAGI in the germline V gene. The CDR3 spans 15 residues. V lost 8 bases and J lost 1; bases outside the gene matches: 10. Here the CDR3 reads CASFTGAAGNTEAFF. The CDR3 DNA is TGTGCCAGCTTTACAGGGGCGGCGGGGAACACTGAAGCTTTCTTT.

In DNA form, the CDR3 reads TGTGCCAGCAGCTACACGACAGGGGATCCCTACGAGCAGTACTTC. Amino acid sequence: CASSYTTGDPYEQYF. The chain joins TRBV11-2 to TRBJ2-7, with 8 bases aligning to TRBD1. Losses at the gene ends were 4 bases for V and 2 bases for J; bases not matched to a gene: 7. Looked up from germline, CDR1 is SGHAT and CDR2 is FQNNGV. CDR3 size: 15 residues.

The chain couples TRBV3-1 (or the pseudogene TRBV3-2) to TRBJ1-1; possibly TRBD1 for D (5 bases). V was pared by 0 bases and J by 2 bases, with 7 bases between. The germline gives CDR1 LGHDT, CDR2 YNNKEL (reference sequence). The CDR3 totals 14 residues. CDR3 sequence reads: CASSQETGNTEAFF. The CDR3, as DNA: TGTGCCAGCAGCCAAGAAACAGGCAACACTGAAGCTTTCTTT.

This sequence joins TRBV3-1 (or the pseudogene TRBV3-2) and TRBJ1-2; no reliable D call. Germline CDR1 LGHDT, CDR2 YNNKEL (reference sequence). CDR3 length: 13 residues. V lost 0 bases and J lost 3, with 5 bases in between. The CDR3 coding sequence is TGTGCCAGCAGCCAAGAGGCACACTATGGCTACACCTTC. Translation: CASSQEAHYGYTF.

The V and J genes are TRBV2 and TRBJ2-5; 8 nucleotides align to TRBD1. CDR1 SNHLY and CDR2 FYNNEI come from the germline V gene. The CDR3 is 15 residues long. V was clipped by 5 bases and J by 1 base; unmatched bases: 6. This CDR3 is CASSRQGQGQETQYF. The CDR3 DNA reads as TGTGCCAGCAGTCGACAGGGGCAAGGCCAAGAGACCCAGTACTTC.